A selection of T cell receptor beta chains follows, all from one sample in a study of beta chain features in type 1 diabetes. Generated by immunoSEQ multiplex PCR, the TCRdb table keeps only in-frame clones and is missing some. Of 130,000 or so clones in the sample, roughly 17% were seen once. Sequencing used central memory CD4+ T cells from blood. The receptors here all came from a man younger than 35 with type 1 diabetes. CDR3s include the opening cysteine and the closing phenylalanine or tryptophan. The D gene is left open where the match is weak. Rows give clone size only sometimes, using once, few, many, or a class for an expanded clone.

clone size: few
CDR3 length: 14
V gene: TRBV7-3
D gene: TRBD1
J gene: TRBJ2-7
CDR3 protein: CASSSRQGAAVQYF
CDR3 DNA: TGTGCCAGCAGCTCCCGACAGGGGGCCGCCGTTCAGTACTTC

clone size: many
CDR3 length: 14
V gene: TRBV7-2
D gene: NA
J gene: TRBJ2-7
CDR3 protein: CASSFRPLDYEQYF
CDR3 DNA: TGTGCCAGCAGCTTCCGGCCCCTCGACTACGAGCAGTACTTC

clone size: NA
CDR3 length: 14
V gene: TRBV30
D gene: NA
J gene: TRBJ2-7
CDR3 protein: CAWSVLAGTYEQYF
CDR3 DNA: TGTGCCTGGAGTGTGTTAGCAGGTACCTACGAGCAGTACTTC

clone size: NA
CDR3 length: 11
V gene: TRBV2
D gene: NA
J gene: TRBJ2-7
CDR3 protein: CASAGVYEQYF
CDR3 DNA: TGTGCCAGTGCTGGGGTTTACGAGCAGTACTTC

clone size: NA
CDR3 length: 15
V gene: TRBV14
D gene: TRBD2
J gene: TRBJ2-1
CDR3 protein: CASSQASGSYNEQFF
CDR3 DNA: TGTGCCAGCAGCCAAGCTAGCGGCTCCTACAATGAGCAGTTCTTC

clone size: NA
CDR3 length: 17
V gene: TRBV5-1
D gene: TRBD1
J gene: TRBJ1-3
CDR3 protein: CASSLQGQGLSGNTIYF
CDR3 DNA: TGCGCCAGCAGCTTACAAGGACAGGGATTGAGCGGAAACACCATATATTTT

clone size: few
CDR3 length: 14
V gene: TRBV18
D gene: NA
J gene: TRBJ2-7
CDR3 protein: CASSEMTVSNEQYF
CDR3 DNA: TGTGCCAGCTCCGAGATGACAGTGTCCAACGAGCAGTACTTC

clone size: NA
CDR3 length: 13
V gene: TRBV5-1
D gene: NA
J gene: TRBJ2-5
CDR3 protein: CASSPGQLETQYF
CDR3 DNA: TGCGCCAGCAGCCCCGGACAGCTAGAGACCCAGTACTTC

clone size: NA
CDR3 length: 13
V gene: TRBV2
D gene: TRBD2
J gene: TRBJ2-5
CDR3 protein: CASGQRGGETQYF
CDR3 DNA: TGTGCCTCTGGACAGCGGGGGGGGGAGACCCAGTACTTC

clone size: NA
CDR3 length: 14
V gene: TRBV7-8
D gene: NA
J gene: TRBJ2-7
CDR3 protein: CASSLGQPAYEQYF
CDR3 DNA: TGTGCCAGCAGCTTAGGACAGCCCGCCTACGAGCAGTACTTC

clone size: NA
CDR3 length: 12
V gene: TRBV6-6
D gene: NA
J gene: TRBJ2-3
CDR3 protein: CASTDNTDTQYF
CDR3 DNA: TGTGCCAGCACCGACAATACAGATACGCAGTATTTT

clone size: few
CDR3 length: 13
V gene: TRBV28
D gene: NA
J gene: TRBJ2-5
CDR3 protein: CASRTGLWETQYF
CDR3 DNA: TGTGCCAGCAGGACAGGTCTTTGGGAGACCCAGTACTTC